This TCR beta chain was profiled in a study of T-cell memory formation after mild COVID-19. CDR3 length equals 15 residues. CDR1 and CDR2 from the germline V gene are SGHRS and YFSETQ. Deletions cut 4 bases from V and 0 bases from J, with 12 bases between. TCRdb re-called the 5' RACE reads through MiXCR, storing one row per CDR3 protein. The sample has 350,000 to 550,000 distinct CDR3 sequences, roughly 18% seen once. V usage is TRBV5-1 and J usage is TRBJ2-3, with D perhaps matching TRBD2 (6 bases). The sample comprised PBMCs or a T cell subset sorted from them (not recorded which). The clonotype originates from a man younger than 35 who had mild COVID-19 (a few samples of this study predate the infection). Cell type and time point are not known. In DNA form, the CDR3 reads TGCGCCAGCAGCAGACTAGACGCGAGCACAGATACGCAGTATTTT. This encodes CASSRLDASTDTQYF.